The clone carrying this TCR beta chain occurred once. This entry is derived from a study of long-term antiretroviral therapy in people with HIV. Version v3.0 of the immunoSEQ assay was performed at survey level. Assay: immunoSEQ multiplex PCR; the TCRdb copy retains only in-frame clones and omits some. The table shows almost 30,000 clones, with about 90% occurring only once. V lost 8 bases to trimming and J lost 4 bases, with 14 bases between them. Germline V gives CDR1 SGHAT, CDR2 FQNNGV. This CDR3 comprises 13 residues. The genes are TRBV11-2 and TRBJ1-2; TRBD1 is a possible D gene (5 bases). The sequence was obtained from a man aged 50 to 60 with HIV. Sequences were derived from unsorted PBMCs, sampled 3.2 years before starting antiretroviral therapy. The CDR3 bases are TGTGCCAGCGGCCAGGGACGGCTCTATGGCTACACCTTC. Its protein is CASGQGRLYGYTF.